A single sample is the source of the 29 T cell receptor beta chains below, sequenced in a study of regulatory T cells in long-lasting Graves disease (dated by TCRdb to the early 2020s). Sample time point, as interpreted from the label and publication: newly diagnosed GD, antithyroid drugs for less than 3 months. For both TCR sequencing and RNA sequencing, RNA was extracted from PBMCs using TRIzol. Receptors were amplified or captured by multiplex PCR. The sample was run on an Illumina HiSeq 4000. iRepertoire HTBI primers and Arm-PCR amplification of CDR3 regions were used to construct TCR beta libraries. The public reads were run again by TCRdb, first through fastp at Q25 and then through MiXCR, and only productive beta chains were kept. A single entry per CDR3 protein holds the most common genes and DNA from its merged rows. The sample yields some 560,000 distinct CDR3 sequences; 15% to 20% were counted once. The top ten clones comprise just under 25% of the sample.

These data are also associated with another study on T cells in Graves' hyperthyroidism and ophthalmopathy.

The sequencing here drew on peripheral blood mononuclear cells (PBMCs), taken at new diagnosis, from a patient treated with antithyroid drugs. These receptors all stem from a woman in her forties or fifties with Graves disease. Donor details come from another sample of the same person, matched by shared clones.

The rearrangement links TRBV6-4 to TRBJ1-2; tentatively, D is TRBD1 (6 bases). Germline V gene sequence: CDR1 MRHNA, CDR2 SNTAGT. CDR3 size: 9 residues. Written as DNA, the CDR3 is TGTGAAACAGGGAAGGGCTACACCTTC. Translating gives CETGKGYTF.

The chain carries TRBV9 and TRBJ2-7; weak D call: TRBD1 (6 bases). The CDR3 runs 14 residues. V was shortened by 4 bases and J by 0 bases, with 11 bases between the two germline ends. In germline, CDR1 is SGDLS, CDR2 YYNGEE. The CDR3 here is CASSTRDISYEQYF. CDR3 DNA sequence: TGTGCCAGCAGCACCCGGGACATCTCCTACGAGCAGTACTTC. The variable domain in full, with the rest retrieved from reference TRBV9 and TRBJ2-7, is DSGVTQTPKHLITATGQRVTLRCSPRSGDLSVYWYQQSLDQGLQFLIQYYNGEERAKGNILERFSAQQFPDLHSELNLSSLELGDSALYFCASSTRDISYEQYFGPGTRLTVT.

With regard to this clonotype: The final CDR3 position lacks the conserved phenylalanine or tryptophan, pointing to a likely read error. This chain uses TRBV28 with TRBJ1-6; D is unresolved. This CDR3 is built from 13 residues. Germline lookup yields CDR1 MDHEN and CDR2 SYDVKM. V dropped 3 bases and J dropped 10 bases, with 10 bases sitting between them. CDR3 DNA sequence: TGTGCCAGCAGTTTGGGTCCCCCCTCACCCCTCCACCTT. Its translation: CASSLGPPSPLHL.

Many counts were recorded for this clonotype. The V and J genes are TRBV3-1 and TRBJ2-3; possibly TRBD2 for D (5 bases). Germline V gene lookup returns CDR1 LGHDT and CDR2 YNNKEL (reference sequence). The CDR3 runs 17 residues. Trimming pared 1 base from V and 1 base from J, leaving 15 bases between. This CDR3 is CASSQVGLSGGTDTQYF. CDR3 in DNA: TGTGCCAGCAGCCAAGTCGGACTTTCTGGAGGCACAGATACGCAGTATTTT.

In its sample, this clonotype was seen a few times. The chain uses TRBV28 and TRBJ2-3; 7 bases are shared with TRBD1. V dropped 7 bases and J dropped 0; count of bases not matched to a gene: 19. CDR3 length: 19 residues. CDR1 MDHEN and CDR2 SYDVKM come from the germline V gene. In DNA form, the CDR3 reads TGTGCCAGCATTCCTCTCGCCGCCCAGGGGGTAACTAGCACAGATACGCAGTATTTT. Amino acids: CASIPLAAQGVTSTDTQYF.

This clonotype was seen a few times. The chain carries TRBV5-1 and TRBJ1-2, with D uncertain. The CDR3 has 15 residues. The V gene's germline CDR1 is SGHRS and CDR2 YFSETQ. Trimming pared 2 bases from V and 6 bases from J, leaving 17 bases between. Here the CDR3 reads CASSFLKEGRDGYTF. For the CDR3, the DNA is TGCGCCAGCAGCTTCTTGAAGGAAGGTCGGGATGGCTACACCTTC.

Many counts were recorded for this clonotype. CDR3 nucleotides: TGTGCCAGCAGCGGGACGGTGACGAACACCGGGGAGCTGTTTTTT. This gives the protein CASSGTVTNTGELFF. V gene TRBV11-3 combines with J gene TRBJ2-2; D possibly matches TRBD1 or TRBD2 (5 bases each). Between the trimmed V and J ends, which lost 5 bases and 0 bases, there was a span of 10 bases. The CDR3 runs 15 residues. From germline, CDR1 is SGHNT and CDR2 YENEEA. The whole variable domain, filled in from reference TRBV11-3 and TRBJ2-2, reads EAGVVQSPRYKIIEKKQPVAFWCNPISGHNTLYWYLQNLGQGPELLIRYENEEAVDDSQLPKDRFSAERLKGVDSTLKIQPAELGDSAVYLCASSGTVTNTGELFFGEGSRLTVL.

The chain recombines TRBV27 with TRBJ2-3, with D maybe TRBD2 (6 bases). The CDR3 sequence is 13 residues long. Germline V lookup: CDR1 MNHEY, CDR2 SMNVEV (reference sequence). V was shortened by 2 bases and J by 10 bases, with 13 bases between the two germline ends. CDR3 nucleotides: TGTGCCAGCAGTTTAACGGGGGTCGGGGCGCAGTATTTT. Translated, it gives CASSLTGVGAQYF.

A word on this clonotype: A read error may be the cause here, since a much bigger clone is one base away. The chain joins TRBV10-3 to TRBJ2-7; TRBD2 matches at 8 bases. Germline loops: CDR1 ENHRY, CDR2 SYGVKD. This CDR3 is built from 14 residues. V lost 11 bases and J lost 3; bases outside the gene matches: 12. The CDR3 nucleotides read TGTGCCGGCAGCCAAGCAGCGGGGGTCTACGAGCAGTACTTC. Translating gives CAGSQAAGVYEQYF.

Regarding this clonotype: A much larger clone is a single base away; this may be a read error. This chain connects TRBV28 to TRBJ2-5; possibly TRBD2 for D (5 bases). Germline V gives CDR1 MDHEN, CDR2 SYDVKM. Trimming removed 3 bases from V and 6 bases from J, with 14 bases in between. The CDR3 extends over 14 amino acids. The CDR3 nucleotides are TGTGCCAGCAGTTTTACGGGAAGCAAGAAGACCCAGTACTTC. Translation gives CASSFTGSKKTQYF. Variable domain in full (rest from reference TRBV28 and TRBJ2-5): DVKVTQSSRYLVKRTGEKVFLECVQDMDHENMFWYRQDPGLGLRLIYFSYDVKMKEKGDIPEGYSVSREKKERFSLILESASTNQTSMYLCASSFTGSKKTQYFGPGTRLLVL.

This clonotype was detected many times. The rearrangement joins TRBV9 to TRBJ2-5, with D hard to call. With 0 bases removed from V and 5 bases from J, the gap between germline ends came to 5 bases. CDR1 and CDR2 (germline): SGDLS, YYNGEE. This CDR3 contains 12 residues. The CDR3 region has the DNA TGTGCCAGCAGCGTAGGAGTGGAGACCCAGTACTTC. It yields the protein CASSVGVETQYF.

This clonotype was counted a few times. This chain joins TRBV3-1 and TRBJ1-2, with D uncertain. CDR3 length: 14 amino acids. Germline CDR1 and CDR2: LGHDT and YNNKEL (reference sequence). Trimming took off 2 bases at V and 6 bases at J, with 13 bases between the two ends. The CDR3 loop reads CASSQREVPDGYTF. CDR3 sequence (DNA): TGTGCCAGCAGCCAACGGGAGGTGCCAGATGGCTACACCTTC.

This clonotype was seen many times. CDR3 loop: CASSETTWAGATSYNEQFF. Written as DNA, the CDR3 is TGTGCCAGCAGTGAAACAACGTGGGCAGGGGCTACGTCCTACAATGAGCAGTTCTTC. V gene TRBV2 combines with J gene TRBJ2-1; D is perhaps TRBD1 (6 bases). V lost 2 bases, J lost 1 base, and 21 bases lay in between. The CDR3 consists of 19 residues. Germline CDR1 is SNHLY and CDR2 is FYNNEI. The variable domain in full, with the rest retrieved from reference TRBV2 and TRBJ2-1, is EPEVTQTPSHQVTQMGQEVILRCVPISNHLYFYWYRQILGQKVEFLVSFYNNEISEKSEIFDDQFSVERPDGSNFTLKIRSTKLEDSAMYFCASSETTWAGATSYNEQFFGPGTRLTVL.

The chain carries TRBV6-5 and TRBJ1-2, with a weak D call TRBD1 (5 bases). The CDR3 length is 16 residues. V dropped 2 bases and J dropped 1 base, with 14 bases sitting between them. Germline V gives CDR1 MNHEY, CDR2 SVGAGI. In nucleotides, the CDR3 is TGTGCCAGCAGTTACAGAGGTCAGGGTGGTAACTATGGCTACACCTTC. The encoded protein is CASSYRGQGGNYGYTF.

At least ten counts were recorded for this clonotype. The chain has TRBV12-3 or TRBV12-4 and TRBJ1-5; D gene uncertain. The CDR3 is 14 amino acids. Trimming left V 0 bases short and J 0 bases short, with 3 bases between. Written as DNA, the CDR3 is TGTGCCAGCAGTTTAGCTGGTAGCAATCAGCCCCAGCATTTT. It encodes CASSLAGSNQPQHF.

This clonotype was counted at least ten times. The V call is TRBV2, the J call TRBJ2-7, with a tentative D call TRBD1 (6 bases). The ends were cut back, 7 bases at V and 6 bases at J, with 16 bases in the middle. Germline V gene data show CDR1 as SNHLY and CDR2 as FYNNEI. This CDR3 has 13 residues. In DNA form, the CDR3 reads TGTGCCAGCACCAAATCTACAGGGAGCGAGCAGTACTTC. It is translated as CASTKSTGSEQYF.

The table lists this clonotype with a few counts. This chain joins TRBV2 and TRBJ1-1; D perhaps matches TRBD1 (6 bases). This CDR3 has 13 residues. Trimming shortened V by 10 bases and J by 0 bases, and 12 bases separated the two germline ends. Germline CDR1 reads SNHLY; CDR2 reads FYNNEI. The CDR3 nucleotides read TGTGCCACCCGGGGGGGGCTGAACACTGAAGCTTTCTTT. It translates to CATRGGLNTEAFF.

This clonotype showed up many times. V is TRBV6-2 or TRBV6-3 and J is TRBJ2-1; 12 nucleotides align to TRBD2. Looked up from germline, CDR1 is MNHEY and CDR2 is SVGEGT. With 1 base clipped from V and 6 bases from J, the junction kept 7 bases outside the gene matches. This CDR3 is 17 amino acids long. The CDR3 DNA sequence: TGTGCCAGCAGTTACTGGTCTAGCGGGGGGGGCGCCAATGAGCAGTTCTTC. It translates to CASSYWSSGGGANEQFF.

This clonotype has ten or more counts. This chain connects TRBV14 to TRBJ2-3; the D is unclear. The V gene's germline CDR1 is SGHDN and CDR2 FVKESK. The CDR3 length is 14 residues. V was trimmed by 1 base and J by 9 bases, leaving 14 bases between them. CDR3 in DNA: TGTGCCAGCAGCCAAGGATCCGAGATCAGGACGCAGTATTTT. It codes for CASSQGSEIRTQYF.

This clonotype was counted at least ten times. V and J are TRBV19 and TRBJ1-5; TRBD1 agrees at 9 bases. With 0 bases clipped from V and 5 bases from J, the junction kept 8 bases outside the gene matches. CDR1 LNHDA and CDR2 SQIVND come from the germline V gene (reference sequence). The CDR3 has 17 residues. For the CDR3, the DNA is TGTGCCAGTAGTATAGACCGACAGGGGGAGGAGGATCAGCCCCAGCATTTT. Protein product: CASSIDRQGEEDQPQHF. Drawing the rest from reference TRBV19 and TRBJ1-5, the complete variable domain is DGGITQSPKYLFRKEGQNVTLSCEQNLNHDAMYWYRQDPGQGLRLIYYSQIVNDFQKGDIAEGYSVSREKKESFPLTVTSAQKNPTAFYLCASSIDRQGEEDQPQHFGDGTRLSIL.

This clonotype was counted ten times or more. The chain recombines TRBV6-2 or TRBV6-3 with TRBJ2-3; either TRBD1 or TRBD2 may supply D (6 bases each). CDR3 size: 17 residues. CDR1 is MNHEY and CDR2 is SVGEGT in the germline V gene. With 2 bases removed from V and 1 base from J, the gap between germline ends came to 16 bases. This CDR3 reads CASSYGGGDQGTDTQYF. Written as DNA, the CDR3 is TGTGCCAGCAGTTACGGAGGGGGAGACCAGGGCACAGATACGCAGTATTTT.

This chain uses TRBV11-2 with TRBJ2-1; D is unclear. Germline values: CDR1 SGHAT, CDR2 FQNNGV. The V end was cut by 1 base, the J end by 4 bases, with 11 bases between. This CDR3 is 15 amino acids long. The CDR3 DNA is TGTGCCAGCAGCTTAGCTCAAACTCGATACAATGAGCAGTTCTTC. This encodes CASSLAQTRYNEQFF.

This clonotype has ten or more counts. V is TRBV6-1 and J is TRBJ1-1, with 7 bases matching TRBD1. The CDR3 sequence is 14 residues long. With 7 bases clipped from V and 4 bases from J, the junction kept 9 bases outside the gene matches. In germline, CDR1 is MNHNS, CDR2 SASEGT. CDR3 sequence reads: CASNRGTEVTEAFF. Here the CDR3 DNA reads TGTGCCAGCAATCGCGGGACAGAGGTCACTGAAGCTTTCTTT.

There are many counts of this clonotype. CDR3 DNA sequence: TGTGCCAGCAGTCCCTGGACTAGCGGGGGGGACAATGAGCAGTTCTTC. Protein: CASSPWTSGGDNEQFF. The genes are TRBV12-3 or TRBV12-4 and TRBJ2-1; 15 bases map to TRBD2. The CDR3 spans 16 residues. The junction had 4 bases not matched to a gene; V was cut back by 5 bases and J by 5 bases.

This clonotype appeared many times. CDR3 nucleotide sequence: TGTGCCATCAGTAACCCGGGCCCAACGGCCCATGAGCAGTTCTTC. It specifies CAISNPGPTAHEQFF. The chain couples TRBV10-3 to TRBJ2-1; no definite D call. CDR3 length: 15 amino acids. Trimming took 5 bases from V and 8 from J, leaving 19 bases between them. Per the germline V gene, CDR1 is ENHRY and CDR2 is SYGVKD.

A single count supports this clonotype. Since a much larger clone is just one base distant, this may be a read error. This chain uses TRBV11-2 with TRBJ2-1; unclear D gene. In germline, CDR1 is SGHAT, CDR2 FQNNGV. CDR3 size: 15 residues. The DNA for the CDR3 is TGTGCCGGCAGCTTAGATTCAGCCTCCTACAATGAGCAGTTCTTC. Residues: CAGSLDSASYNEQFF. Looking up the rest from reference TRBV11-2 and TRBJ2-1 gives the full variable domain: EAGVAQSPRYKIIEKRQSVAFWCNPISGHATLYWYQQILGQGPKLLIQFQNNGVVDDSQLPKDRFSAERLKGVDSTLKIQPAKLEDSAVYLCAGSLDSASYNEQFFGPGTRLTVL.

CDR3 nucleotides: TGTGCCAGCAGGCGGCTAGCGGGGGGGACTGGGGCCAACGTCCTGACTTTC. This translates into CASRRLAGGTGANVLTF. The chain has TRBV11-2 and TRBJ2-6, with TRBD2 matching 12 bases. J was trimmed by 2 bases and V by 6 bases; bases with no gene match: 5. Germline CDR1 SGHAT, CDR2 FQNNGV. The CDR3 has 17 amino acids. The full variable domain, rest sourced from reference TRBV11-2 and TRBJ2-6, is EAGVAQSPRYKIIEKRQSVAFWCNPISGHATLYWYQQILGQGPKLLIQFQNNGVVDDSQLPKDRFSAERLKGVDSTLKIQPAKLEDSAVYLCASRRLAGGTGANVLTFGAGSRLTVL.

This sequence joins TRBV5-8 and TRBJ2-3, with 10 nucleotides matching TRBD2. Near its end, the DNA agrees better with TRBJ2-5, so the J call may be wrong. The CDR3 has 15 amino acids. Per germline, CDR1 SGHTS and CDR2 YDEGEE. In DNA, the CDR3 is TGTGCCAGCAGCTTGCCAGCGGGGGGGACAGAGACCCAGTACTTC. It encodes CASSLPAGGTETQYF.

This clonotype was seen a few times. V usage is TRBV20-1 and J usage is TRBJ2-2; maybe TRBD1 (6 bases). V dropped 6 bases and J dropped 7 bases, with 18 bases sitting between them. Germline CDR1 DFQATT, CDR2 SNEGSKA (reference sequence). CDR3 length: 14 amino acids. The CDR3 protein is CSATPPGAGGELFF. The DNA of the CDR3 is TGCAGTGCAACCCCCCCAGGGGCCGGCGGGGAGCTGTTTTTT.